The 30 T cell receptor beta chains listed next were all sequenced from one sample in a study of T cell responses to AZD1222 COVID-19 vaccine (TCRdb year 2021). The library was produced with the immunoSEQ multiplex PCR assay. Sourced from immuneACCESS, this table was stored by TCRdb with only in-frame sequences that have V and J called. A share of the clones is absent; for the studies checked, an unresolved V gene accounts for under half, and the remainder has no known explanation. Across this sample there are 120,000 or so clones, with approximately 85% seen only once. The ten top clones hold 5% to 7% of the sample. The time point label, read with the paper, signifies: baseline before first vaccination. The material sequenced was peripheral blood, taken on day 0 of AZD1222 vaccination. These receptors came from an adult in good health.

This chain joins TRBV4-3 and TRBJ1-1; D may be TRBD1 (6 bases). Looked up from germline, CDR1 is LGHNA and CDR2 is YSLEER. CDR3 size: 16 residues. Trimming removed 4 bases from V and 1 base from J, with 16 bases in between. The CDR3 protein is CASSPDPTGTNTEAFF. The CDR3 region has the DNA TGCGCCAGCAGCCCCGACCCCACAGGGACGAACACTGAAGCTTTCTTT.

The chain links TRBV7-2 to TRBJ2-3, with 9 bases that match TRBD2. The germline CDR1 and CDR2 sequences are SGHTA and FQGNSA. The CDR3 runs 16 residues. Trimming took 5 bases from V and 0 from J; bases not matched to a gene: 6. The CDR3 DNA follows: TGTGCCAGCAGCCTGACTAGCGGTTCTAGCACAGATACGCAGTATTTT. Encoded protein: CASSLTSGSSTDTQYF.

V gene TRBV19 combines with J gene TRBJ1-1, with TRBD1 matching over 7 bases. The junction had 5 bases not matched to a gene; V was cut back by 6 bases and J by 7 bases. Germline V gives CDR1 LNHDA, CDR2 SQIVND (reference sequence). The CDR3 contains 12 residues. The CDR3 region has the DNA TGTGCCAGTAGCCGGACAGGACTTGAAGCTTTCTTT. Translating gives CASSRTGLEAFF.

V is TRBV24-1 and J is TRBJ2-1, with a tentative D call TRBD1 (5 bases). CDR1 KGHDR and CDR2 SFDVKD come from the germline V gene. CDR3 length: 14 amino acids. The V and J ends lost 5 bases and 6 bases respectively, with 13 bases between them. CDR3 residues: CATSGQGMGNEQFF. In DNA form, the CDR3 reads TGTGCCACCAGTGGTCAGGGAATGGGCAATGAGCAGTTCTTC.

The chain is built from TRBV18 and TRBJ2-7, with D maybe TRBD1 (6 bases). CDR3 length: 14 amino acids. Per the germline V gene, CDR1 is KGHSH and CDR2 is LQKENI. Trimming took 6 bases from V and 1 from J, leaving 13 bases between them. The CDR3 sequence is CASSTGHGSYEQYF. Written as DNA, the CDR3 is TGTGCCAGCTCGACGGGACACGGGTCCTACGAGCAGTACTTC.

This clone was seen once. This chain connects TRBV7-8 to TRBJ2-7; 7 bases line up with TRBD2. CDR1 is SGHVS, CDR2 FQNEAQ, per germline. The CDR3 has 13 amino acids. With V trimmed by 10 bases and J by 1 base, 7 bases remained unmatched. The DNA of the CDR3 is TGTGCCACCACCTGGGGGGGATCCTACGAGCAGTACTTC. Its translation: CATTWGGSYEQYF.

V gene TRBV5-1 combines with J gene TRBJ2-1, with D perhaps TRBD2 (7 bases). The CDR3 totals 13 residues. CDR1 and CDR2 (germline): SGHRS, YFSETQ. Trimming left V 0 bases short and J 10 bases short, with 11 bases between. Here the CDR3 reads CASSLAGGREQFF. In nucleotides, the CDR3 is TGCGCCAGCAGCTTGGCGGGGGGCCGGGAGCAGTTCTTC.

This clone showed up just once. The chain combines TRBV25-1 with TRBJ2-3; D is unresolved. V dropped 3 bases and J dropped 2 bases, with 9 bases sitting between them. The CDR3 totals 14 residues. In germline, CDR1 is MGHDK, CDR2 SYGVNS. The DNA of the CDR3 is TGTGCCAGCAGTGATAGGCTTTCCACAGATACGCAGTATTTT. This sequence encodes CASSDRLSTDTQYF.

This clone was detected only once. The same CDR3 can be traced to other DNA sequences in this sample. The rearrangement links TRBV12-3 or TRBV12-4 to TRBJ2-5; 8 nucleotides match TRBD1. This CDR3 comprises 13 residues. After removal of 6 bases from V and 5 bases from J, the junction contained 5 bases not matched to a gene. CDR3 coding DNA: TGTGCCAGCAGCCTTGACAGGGGCGAGACCCAGTACTTC. Translating it yields CASSLDRGETQYF.

The V gene is TRBV3-1 (or the pseudogene TRBV3-2), the J gene TRBJ2-4, with no clear D. Deletions cut 0 bases from V and 7 bases from J, with 19 bases between. The CDR3 spans 17 residues. Germline V lookup: CDR1 LGHDT, CDR2 YNNKEL (reference sequence). Written as DNA, the CDR3 is TGTGCCAGCAGCCAAGAGTCCCTCCCTACAGAATTTAACATTCAGTACTTC. Translating gives CASSQESLPTEFNIQYF.

The V and J genes are TRBV28 and TRBJ1-1; D not resolved. CDR3 size: 14 residues. Per germline, CDR1 MDHEN and CDR2 SYDVKM. V lost 4 bases, J lost 1 base, and 10 bases lay in between. For the CDR3, the DNA is TGTGCCAGCAGTTCCGAGGTTTGGAACACTGAAGCTTTCTTT. This codes for CASSSEVWNTEAFF.

The chain recombines TRBV27 with TRBJ2-1; 9 bases align to TRBD2. The CDR3 loop spans 16 amino acids. J lost 3 bases, V lost 3 bases, and 6 bases had no gene match. Germline V gene data show CDR1 as MNHEY and CDR2 as SMNVEV (reference sequence). The CDR3 region is CASSFSSGDIYNEQFF. The CDR3 DNA reads as TGTGCCAGCAGTTTCTCTAGCGGGGACATCTACAATGAGCAGTTCTTC.

The chain joins TRBV30 to TRBJ1-1; D call uncertain. V shed 0 bases and J shed 10 bases, with 18 bases lying between them. Germline CDR1 and CDR2: GTSNPN and SVGIG (reference sequence). The CDR3 consists of 14 residues. CDR3 coding DNA: TGTGCCTGGAGTGTTACCCTCGATACTCTTGGAGCTTTCTTT. This gives the protein CAWSVTLDTLGAFF.

This clone was counted many times. J is TRBJ2-1 and V is TRBV18; D is possibly TRBD1 (5 bases). Trimming left V 6 bases short and J 6 bases short, with 15 bases between. Germline CDR1 reads KGHSH; CDR2 reads LQKENI. CDR3 length: 14 residues. CDR3 nucleotides: TGTGCCAGCTCCCCAGTAGGGGCGTCCAATGAGCAGTTCTTC. Its translation: CASSPVGASNEQFF.

The J gene is TRBJ1-4, the V gene TRBV5-1, with D possibly TRBD1 on 6 matching bases. Looked up from germline, CDR1 is SGHRS and CDR2 is YFSETQ. The CDR3 length is 14 residues. V was trimmed by 5 bases and J by 7 bases, leaving 15 bases between them. Here the CDR3 DNA reads TGCGCCAGCAGTGCCCAGGGGTCCGCTGAAAAACTGTTTTTT. Protein sequence: CASSAQGSAEKLFF.

J is TRBJ1-4 and V is TRBV6-5; 12 bases map to TRBD1. V lost 7 bases and J lost 8; bases outside the gene matches: 5. Germline CDR1 reads MNHEY; CDR2 reads SVGAGI. The CDR3 totals 14 residues. This CDR3 is CASNTGTGGEKLFF. The CDR3, as DNA: TGTGCCAGCAATACCGGGACAGGGGGCGAAAAACTGTTTTTT.

This chain joins TRBV3-1 (or the pseudogene TRBV3-2) and TRBJ2-4, with D perhaps matching TRBD1 or TRBD2 (5 bases each). The CDR3 totals 15 residues. V shed 5 bases and J shed 6 bases, with 17 bases lying between them. CDR1 and CDR2 (germline): LGHDT, YNNKEL (reference sequence). The CDR3 DNA reads TGTGCCAGCAGCTATCGGGGACCAAAAGGAAACATTCAGTACTTC. This gives the protein CASSYRGPKGNIQYF.

This clone was counted between two and nine times. The V and J genes are TRBV5-1 and TRBJ2-1, with no clear D. The CDR3 has 13 residues. Trimming took off 1 base at V and 7 bases at J, with 9 bases between the two ends. Germline V gives CDR1 SGHRS, CDR2 YFSETQ. CDR3 region: CASSLNAYNEQFF. The CDR3 DNA reads as TGCGCCAGCAGCTTGAACGCGTATAATGAGCAGTTCTTC.

The chain couples TRBV6-4 to TRBJ2-1, with D unresolved. Trimming cost V 3 bases and J 5 bases, with 8 bases left between them. The CDR3 contains 13 residues. From germline, CDR1 is MRHNA and CDR2 SNTAGT. The CDR3 reads CASSERTNNEQFF. The CDR3 nucleotides are TGTGCCAGCAGTGAAAGAACCAACAATGAGCAGTTCTTC.

This sequence joins TRBV5-4 and TRBJ1-1; 9 bases are shared with TRBD1. Germline loops: CDR1 SGHNT, CDR2 YYREEE (reference sequence). V gave up 4 bases and J gave up 6 bases; unmatched junction bases: 16. This CDR3 is built from 17 residues. CDR3 loop: CASSTGQGRIDVPEAFF. The CDR3 nucleotides read TGTGCCAGCAGCACCGGACAGGGGAGAATTGATGTCCCTGAAGCTTTCTTT.

This chain links TRBV9 with TRBJ2-2; D perhaps matches TRBD2 (6 bases). In germline, CDR1 is SGDLS, CDR2 YYNGEE. The germline V and J ends were trimmed by 0 bases and 5 bases, with 17 bases remaining between them. The CDR3 runs to 17 residues. CDR3 DNA: TGTGCCAGCAGCGTAGGCAAGAGAAGGGGAGGTACCGGGGAGCTGTTTTTT. Translated, it gives CASSVGKRRGGTGELFF.

The chain is built from TRBV11-2 and TRBJ2-7; no clear D. Germline-derived CDR1 and CDR2 are SGHAT and FQNNGV. V shed 3 bases and J shed 0 bases, with 6 bases lying between them. This CDR3 spans 13 amino acids. The CDR3 protein is CASSFLRSYEQYF. CDR3 DNA sequence: TGTGCCAGCAGCTTTCTCCGCTCCTACGAGCAGTACTTC.

This chain links TRBV7-8 with TRBJ1-1, with 8 bases aligning to TRBD1. Per germline, CDR1 SGHVS and CDR2 FQNEAQ. J lost 3 bases, V lost 2 bases, and 8 bases had no gene match. This CDR3 is built from 16 residues. DNA for the CDR3: TGTGCCAGCAGCTTAACCAGGGGGCGTGCAGACACTGAAGCTTTCTTT. Encoded protein: CASSLTRGRADTEAFF.

J is TRBJ2-5 and V is TRBV2; tentatively, D is TRBD1 (6 bases). Germline V CDR1 and CDR2: SNHLY, FYNNEI. The CDR3 has 12 residues. V was cut by 5 bases and J by 5 bases, with 9 bases left in between. For the CDR3, the DNA is TGTGCCAGCAGTACAGGGTTTGAGACCCAGTACTTC. This gives the protein CASSTGFETQYF.

The V call is TRBV4-2, the J call TRBJ2-1, with D possibly being TRBD2 (5 bases). The CDR3 loop spans 14 amino acids. V gave up 6 bases and J gave up 4 bases, with 13 bases separating them. Germline CDR1 and CDR2: LGHNA and YNFKEQ. CDR3 DNA sequence: TGTGCCAGCAGTCCCCCGAGGGAATACAATGAGCAGTTCTTC. Translated, it gives CASSPPREYNEQFF.

The chain couples TRBV13 to TRBJ1-1; 8 nucleotides line up with TRBD1. In germline, CDR1 is PRHDT, CDR2 FYEKMQ (reference sequence). The V and J ends lost 5 bases and 0 bases, in that order; junction bases with no gene match: 2. The CDR3 loop spans 14 amino acids. CDR3 sequence (DNA): TGTGCCAGCAGCAGGACAGGGTTGAACACTGAAGCTTTCTTT. Translated: CASSRTGLNTEAFF.

This clone was detected once. The CDR3 nucleotides read TGCGCCAGCAGCTTGTTAGGGACAGCTTCCTACGAGCAGTACTTC. Its translation is CASSLLGTASYEQYF. The genes are TRBV5-1 and TRBJ2-7; 7 bases line up with TRBD1. There are 15 residues in the CDR3. The V and J ends lost 1 base and 1 base, in that order; junction bases with no gene match: 5. Germline V gene lookup returns CDR1 SGHRS and CDR2 YFSETQ. Full variable domain (rest looked up from reference TRBV5-1 and TRBJ2-7): KAGVTQTPRYLIKTRGQQVTLSCSPISGHRSVSWYQQTPGQGLQFLFEYFSETQRNKGNFPGRFSGRQFSNSRSEMNVSTLELGDSALYLCASSLLGTASYEQYFGPGTRLTVT.

This chain connects TRBV4-2 to TRBJ2-1; D is uncertain. The germline gives CDR1 LGHNA, CDR2 YNFKEQ. The CDR3 sequence is 12 residues long. V gave up 2 bases and J gave up 5 bases, with 4 bases separating them. CDR3 residues: CASSQQNNEQFF. CDR3 nucleotides: TGTGCCAGCAGCCAACAGAACAATGAGCAGTTCTTC.

The chain carries TRBV4-1 and TRBJ1-6; D gene uncertain. V lost 8 bases to trimming and J lost 8 bases, with 19 bases between them. CDR1 and CDR2 (germline): MGHRA, YSYEKL. The CDR3 is made up of 15 amino acids. The CDR3, as DNA: TGCGCCAGCCAAGAGGACTCCGCGGGGTATTCACCCCTCCACTTT. It is translated as CASQEDSAGYSPLHF.

This chain connects TRBV6-5 to TRBJ1-5; perhaps TRBD1 as D (5 bases). This CDR3 is built from 16 residues. Germline V gene sequence: CDR1 MNHEY, CDR2 SVGAGI. The V gene lost 3 bases and the J gene lost 2 bases, with 14 bases spanning the gap. CDR3 in amino acids: CASSYGAWGGNQPQHF. CDR3 DNA sequence: TGTGCCAGCAGTTATGGGGCTTGGGGAGGCAATCAGCCCCAGCATTTT.